The rows below give T cell receptor beta chains drawn from one sample of a study of spatial heterogeneity in lung cancer. TCRdb passed the 5' RACE reads through MiXCR, listing each CDR3 protein once. The sample records around 50,000 distinct CDR3 sequences, approximately 7.6% being singletons. The sequences come from PBMCs, collected at surgery. Every receptor here comes from a female donor with early-stage non-small cell lung cancer. CDR3s leave out the opening cysteine and the closing phenylalanine or tryptophan. D genes are given only for firm matches. Where a row states a size, it is once, few, many or the class of an expanded clone; other rows omit it.

>few|TRBJ1-3|-|TRBV12-3/TRBV12-4
ASSLQGNSGNTIY
>-|TRBJ2-3|-|TRBV6-6
ASSRTADTQY
>-|TRBJ1-1|TRBD1|TRBV20-1
SVETGSGMNTEAF
>-|TRBJ2-6|-|TRBV7-8
ASSLVQSGANVLT
>many|TRBJ1-5|TRBD1|TRBV6-2/TRBV6-3
ASSLQGGQSNQPQH
>few|TRBJ2-3|-|TRBV4-1
ASSQPLMDTQY
>many|TRBJ1-5|TRBD1|TRBV4-2
ASSPGTRTGFNQPQH
>-|TRBJ1-1|TRBD1|TRBV19
ASSIGAGGDTEAF
>-|TRBJ2-7|-|TRBV5-1
ASRSAGAYEQY
>many|TRBJ2-1|TRBD2|TRBV3-1
ASSQGRSGGHLGQF
>few|TRBJ2-7|-|TRBV2
ASSAPGPYYEQY
>-|TRBJ2-7|-|TRBV7-2
ASSLAPGSVEQY
>few|TRBJ2-3|-|TRBV9
ASSVAFYSDTQY
>many|TRBJ2-1|-|TRBV6-2/TRBV6-3
ASSPSRGWGGKIHNEQF
>many|TRBJ1-1|-|TRBV27
ASSFGGNKNTEAF
>many|TRBJ2-2|-|TRBV4-1
ASSWDSGNTGELF
>-|TRBJ2-3|TRBD2|TRBV6-5
ASSYSAGGPLSTQY
>many|TRBJ2-3|-|TRBV7-9
ASSLGETRGTDTQY
>few|TRBJ2-2|TRBD1|TRBV30
AWSGTVTGELF
>many|TRBJ2-1|-|TRBV5-6
ASSLMMGNEQF
>few|TRBJ1-4|-|TRBV21-1
ASSKGGTGRVPDEKLF
>-|TRBJ2-1|TRBD1|TRBV6-6
ASSYFQGARPNNEQF
>-|TRBJ1-2|TRBD1|TRBV10-3
AVNSGTEYGYT
>many|TRBJ2-5|-|TRBV10-3
AISARDQAQETQY
>-|TRBJ1-4|-|TRBV7-9
ASSFSGYEKLF
>few|TRBJ1-3|TRBD1|TRBV20-1
SAPGTAGNTIY
>many|TRBJ1-6|-|TRBV3-1
ASSQRPAGYNSPLH
>many|TRBJ2-3|-|TRBV5-1
ASSYSPTGRGTDTQY
>few|TRBJ2-6|-|TRBV28
ASSLLGRRGANVLT
>-|TRBJ2-7|-|TRBV10-3
ASSPPGLWYEQY
>few|TRBJ1-6|-|TRBV6-2/TRBV6-3
ASGWQNQSPLH
>few|TRBJ2-2|TRBD2|TRBV6-1
ASRLAGDTGELF
>-|TRBJ1-1|-|TRBV20-1
SAPWRREEAF
>many|TRBJ2-1|-|TRBV10-2
ASSELGTNYNEQF
>-|TRBJ2-3|-|TRBV5-6
ASSLMVRGAPSTDTQY
>few|TRBJ1-4|-|TRBV6-5
ASSYTPTGIHEKLF
>few|TRBJ1-2|TRBD1|TRBV20-1
SAKLTGALDYGYT
>many|TRBJ2-2|TRBD1|TRBV7-9
ASTGTENTGELF
>few|TRBJ2-7|-|TRBV2
ASSGDRSSSH
>many|TRBJ2-3|-|TRBV20-1
SAEGLRGTDTQY
>many|TRBJ1-5|-|TRBV20-1
SANKQGSNQPQH
>many|TRBJ2-1|-|TRBV7-2
ASSSDRSSYNEQF
>many|TRBJ2-6|-|TRBV14
ASSQDRRFSGANVLT
>-|TRBJ1-2|TRBD1|TRBV28
ASSRPEGARGYT
>few|TRBJ1-5|-|TRBV7-2
ASSFRRDQPQH
>many|TRBJ2-7|-|TRBV27
ASSSQGLYEQY
>few|TRBJ2-5|-|TRBV14
ASSQSFGQETQY
>-|TRBJ2-7|-|TRBV10-3
AISDGGAYEQY
>few|TRBJ1-2|-|TRBV19
ARSSGYT
>-|TRBJ2-7|TRBD2|TRBV11-2
ASSITSGGHSYEQY
>-|TRBJ1-1|-|TRBV6-6
ASSYGQILNTEAF
>few|TRBJ1-5|TRBD1|TRBV6-2/TRBV6-3
ASSLTGGAGQPQH
>few|TRBJ2-3|TRBD1|TRBV11-2
ASSQGAPWKY